Following are 24 T cell receptor beta chains from one sample sequenced in a study of T cell responses to AZD1222 COVID-19 vaccine. Sequenced by immunoSEQ multiplex PCR; TCRdb stores in-frame clones only, minus some. Among about 97,000 clones listed, 86% were seen once. The input for sequencing was peripheral blood, taken on day 0 of AZD1222 vaccination. Receptors were obtained from an adult in good health.

This clone was seen a handful of times. J is TRBJ2-2 and V is TRBV2, with D uncertain. V was trimmed by 7 bases and J by 1 base, leaving 13 bases between them. Germline V CDR1 and CDR2: SNHLY, FYNNEI. This CDR3 spans 15 amino acids. The CDR3 DNA sequence: TGTGCCAGCACCCCCAACGGATTGAACACCGGGGAGCTGTTTTTT. Its translation: CASTPNGLNTGELFF.

V and J are TRBV4-3 and TRBJ2-1; 12 bases line up with TRBD2. Trimming took 3 bases from V and 9 from J; bases not matched to a gene: 9. From germline, CDR1 is LGHNA and CDR2 YSLEER. This CDR3 region has 16 residues. CDR3 nucleotide sequence: TGCGCCAGCAGCCAGGACCTAGCGGGGGGGGAGGTTGAGCAGTTCTTC. As protein: CASSQDLAGGEVEQFF.

This chain connects TRBV29-1 to TRBJ2-7; possible D gene TRBD1, 6 bases. There are 13 residues in the CDR3. Germline V CDR1 and CDR2: SQVTM, ANQGSEA. The ends were cut back, 6 bases at V and 3 bases at J, with 15 bases in the middle. Here the CDR3 DNA reads TGCAGCGTCCGCACAGGGCTAGACTACGAGCAGTACTTC. This codes for CSVRTGLDYEQYF.

This clone was counted once. The genes are TRBV3-1 (or the pseudogene TRBV3-2) and TRBJ2-3; D uncertain. Trimming took off 1 base at V and 0 bases at J, with 11 bases between the two ends. Germline assignment: CDR1 LGHDT and CDR2 YNNKEL (reference sequence). The CDR3 runs 16 residues. The CDR3 sequence: CASSQGQVPSTDTQYF. DNA for the CDR3: TGTGCCAGCAGCCAAGGGCAGGTACCAAGCACAGATACGCAGTATTTT.

V usage is TRBV6-5 and J usage is TRBJ1-2, with 7 positions matching TRBD1. The germline gives CDR1 MNHEY, CDR2 SVGAGI. V lost 8 bases, J lost 0 bases, and 9 bases stayed unmatched. The CDR3 is 15 amino acids. The CDR3, as DNA: TGTGCCAGCTGCCCCAGGGGGGGTGCTAACTATGGCTACACCTTC. Translating it yields CASCPRGGANYGYTF.

This chain uses TRBV29-1 with TRBJ1-1, with a possible D match to TRBD1 (5 bases). The ends were cut back, 4 bases at V and 1 base at J, with 7 bases in the middle. Germline CDR1 and CDR2: SQVTM and ANQGSEA. The CDR3 covers 12 residues. CDR3 residues: CSVVTANTEAFF. In nucleotides, the CDR3 is TGCAGCGTTGTGACAGCGAACACTGAAGCTTTCTTT.

This clone was recorded once. J is TRBJ2-6 and V is TRBV30; either TRBD1 or TRBD2 may fit D (6 bases each). Trimming removed 4 bases from V and 1 base from J, with 20 bases in between. The germline V gene has CDR1 GTSNPN and CDR2 SVGIG (reference sequence). The CDR3 is made up of 18 amino acids. This CDR3 reads CAWTGPGARFSGANVLTF. The CDR3 DNA follows: TGTGCCTGGACGGGGCCGGGGGCTCGGTTTTCTGGGGCCAACGTCCTGACTTTC.

The genes are TRBV29-1 and TRBJ2-7, with D tentatively TRBD1 or TRBD2 (5 bases each). Looked up from germline, CDR1 is SQVTM and CDR2 is ANQGSEA. V was pared by 4 bases and J by 1 base, with 17 bases between. The CDR3 sequence is 15 residues long. The CDR3, as DNA: TGCAGCGTTGGAAGTTACAACGAGGGGTCCTACGAGCAGTACTTC. It encodes CSVGSYNEGSYEQYF.

This clone was seen once. The rearrangement uses TRBV5-1 and TRBJ2-5; D ambiguous. Germline V gene data show CDR1 as SGHRS and CDR2 as YFSETQ. The CDR3 is 15 residues long. Trimming stripped 0 bases from V and 3 bases from J, with 12 bases between. Here the CDR3 reads CASSLDWAGKETQYF. In DNA, the CDR3 is TGCGCCAGCAGCTTGGACTGGGCAGGCAAAGAGACCCAGTACTTC.

The chain joins TRBV2 to TRBJ2-7; 10 bases match TRBD2. J lost 5 bases, V lost 5 bases, and 9 bases had no gene match. This CDR3 comprises 15 residues. Germline loops: CDR1 SNHLY, CDR2 FYNNEI. The CDR3 nucleotides are TGTGCCAGCAGTTCGGGGACTAGCGACCCAAACGAGCAGTACTTC. It translates to CASSSGTSDPNEQYF.

The CDR3 protein is CASSRAELVDEKLFF. DNA of the CDR3: TGTGCCAGCAGTCGGGCGGAGCTGGTGGATGAAAAACTGTTTTTT. The chain links TRBV28 to TRBJ1-4; D unresolved. The germline V gene encodes CDR1 MDHEN and CDR2 SYDVKM. V lost 5 bases, J lost 6 bases, and 16 bases lay in between. The CDR3 is made up of 15 amino acids.

V is TRBV10-3 and J is TRBJ1-1; unclear D gene. Germline V gene data show CDR1 as ENHRY and CDR2 as SYGVKD. With 0 bases removed from V and 2 bases from J, the gap between germline ends came to 4 bases. The length of the CDR3 is 13 residues. In DNA form, the CDR3 reads TGTGCCATCAGTGAGTCCGCTAACACTGAAGCTTTCTTT. As protein: CAISESANTEAFF.

The V and J genes are TRBV27 and TRBJ1-4; possibly TRBD1 for D (6 bases). The CDR3 covers 13 residues. V dropped 5 bases and J dropped 8 bases, with 12 bases sitting between them. Per germline, CDR1 MNHEY and CDR2 SMNVEV (reference sequence). Here the CDR3 reads CASSRGVGEKLFF. The CDR3 DNA reads as TGTGCCAGCAGTAGGGGGGTGGGGGAAAAACTGTTTTTT.

The V call is TRBV2, the J call TRBJ2-3; TRBD2 matches 8 bases. CDR3 length: 14 residues. The germline gives CDR1 SNHLY, CDR2 FYNNEI. The junction had 6 bases not matched to a gene; V was cut back by 6 bases and J by 4 bases. The CDR3 sequence is CASRPWTSPDTQYF. In nucleotides, the CDR3 is TGTGCCAGCAGACCCTGGACTAGCCCAGATACGCAGTATTTT.

Judged by abundance, this clone is medium-sized. The chain carries TRBV9 and TRBJ2-7; D may be TRBD2 (5 bases). V was clipped by 6 bases and J by 8 bases, with 21 bases between them. This CDR3 is built from 14 residues. The germline CDR1 and CDR2 sequences are SGDLS and YYNGEE. CDR3 sequence: CASTRDAARGKQYF. The CDR3 region has the DNA TGTGCCAGCACCCGGGATGCAGCCCGGGGAAAGCAGTACTTC.

A remark on this clone: One end of the junction is discordant with germline, which a read error may explain. The chain carries TRBV5-4 and TRBJ2-2, with D possibly matching TRBD2 (5 bases). Germline CDR1 SGHNT, CDR2 YYREEE (reference sequence). The CDR3 covers 9 residues. The CDR3 region has the DNA TGTGCCAGCAGCGCGGACGGGATTTTT. Residues: CASSADGIF.

This rearrangement joins TRBV9 to TRBJ1-6, with D perhaps matching TRBD1 (5 bases). CDR1 and CDR2 (germline): SGDLS, YYNGEE. CDR3 size: 14 residues. The germline V and J ends were trimmed by 2 bases and 10 bases, with 13 bases remaining between them. The CDR3 DNA sequence: TGTGCCAGCAGCGTTGACAGTTACAACTCACCCCTCCACTTT. Its translation is CASSVDSYNSPLHF.

The rearrangement links TRBV3-1 (or the pseudogene TRBV3-2) to TRBJ2-7; D not certain. V lost 1 base and J 4 bases, leaving 8 bases between the germline ends. CDR1 LGHDT and CDR2 YNNKEL come from the germline V gene (reference sequence). CDR3 size: 13 residues. CDR3 DNA sequence: TGTGCCAGCAGCCAAGTGGCCGAGTACGAGCAGTACTTC. The encoded protein is CASSQVAEYEQYF.

The chain uses TRBV18 and TRBJ2-5, with D perhaps assigned TRBD1 or TRBD2 (5 bases each). The CDR3 runs 15 residues. Trimming took 3 bases from V and 5 from J, leaving 16 bases between them. From germline, CDR1 is KGHSH and CDR2 LQKENI. The CDR3 sequence: CASSPMGPYKETQYF. As DNA, the CDR3 is TGTGCCAGCTCACCGATGGGACCTTACAAGGAGACCCAGTACTTC.

V is TRBV12-3 or TRBV12-4 and J is TRBJ2-7; D perhaps matches TRBD1 (6 bases). This CDR3 has 12 amino acids. V dropped 6 bases and J dropped 6 bases, with 12 bases sitting between them. The CDR3 protein is CASSRLQGEQYF. CDR3 DNA: TGTGCCAGCAGCCGACTACAGGGCGAGCAGTACTTC.

The chain couples TRBV28 to TRBJ2-2; the match to TRBD2 covers 12 bases. V gave up 6 bases and J gave up 5 bases; unmatched junction bases: 4. The germline V gene encodes CDR1 MDHEN and CDR2 SYDVKM. The CDR3 is 15 residues long. The CDR3, as DNA: TGTGCCAGCAGCCGGGGGACTAGCGGGACCGGGGAGCTGTTTTTT. Translation: CASSRGTSGTGELFF.

The V gene is TRBV6-5, the J gene TRBJ2-1; no definite D call. Germline assignment: CDR1 MNHEY and CDR2 SVGAGI. The CDR3 is 12 amino acids. Deletions cut 5 bases from V and 9 bases from J, with 11 bases between. Here the CDR3 reads CASSPTLAEQFF. CDR3 sequence (DNA): TGTGCCAGCAGTCCAACGCTTGCTGAGCAGTTCTTC.

The chain uses TRBV7-3 and TRBJ2-1; 8 bases are shared with TRBD2. Germline values: CDR1 SGHTA, CDR2 FQGTGA. V was pared by 1 base and J by 6 bases, with 5 bases of the junction left unmatched. The CDR3 spans 15 residues. The CDR3 loop reads CASSLIRGGSNEQFF. The DNA for the CDR3 is TGTGCCAGCAGCTTAATTCGGGGGGGCAGCAATGAGCAGTTCTTC.

This sequence joins TRBV28 and TRBJ2-2, with 9 bases aligning to TRBD1. CDR3 length: 15 residues. Germline values: CDR1 MDHEN, CDR2 SYDVKM. V lost 6 bases, J lost 3 bases, and 5 bases stayed unmatched. DNA of the CDR3: TGTGCCAGCAGGGCGGGGACAGGGCACACCGGGGAGCTGTTTTTT. It is translated as CASRAGTGHTGELFF.